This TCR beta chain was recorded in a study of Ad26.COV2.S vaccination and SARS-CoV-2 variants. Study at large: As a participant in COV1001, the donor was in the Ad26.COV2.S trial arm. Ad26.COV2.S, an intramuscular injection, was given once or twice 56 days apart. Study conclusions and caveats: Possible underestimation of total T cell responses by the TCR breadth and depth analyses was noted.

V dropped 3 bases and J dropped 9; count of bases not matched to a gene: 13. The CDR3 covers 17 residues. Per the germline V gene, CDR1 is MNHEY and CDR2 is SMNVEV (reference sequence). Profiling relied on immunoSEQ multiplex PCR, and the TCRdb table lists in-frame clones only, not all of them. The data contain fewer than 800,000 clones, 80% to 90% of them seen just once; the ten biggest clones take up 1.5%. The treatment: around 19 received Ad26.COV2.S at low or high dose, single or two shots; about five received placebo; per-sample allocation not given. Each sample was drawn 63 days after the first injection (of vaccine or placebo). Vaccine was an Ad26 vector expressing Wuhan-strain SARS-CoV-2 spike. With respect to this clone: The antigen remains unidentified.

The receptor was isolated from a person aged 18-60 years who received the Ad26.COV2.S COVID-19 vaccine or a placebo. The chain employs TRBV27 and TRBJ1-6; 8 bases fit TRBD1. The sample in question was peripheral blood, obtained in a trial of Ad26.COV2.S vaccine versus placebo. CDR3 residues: CASSLGGAGGVGSPLHF. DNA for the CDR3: TGTGCCAGCAGTTTGGGGGGGGCAGGGGGCGTTGGTTCACCCCTCCACTTT.